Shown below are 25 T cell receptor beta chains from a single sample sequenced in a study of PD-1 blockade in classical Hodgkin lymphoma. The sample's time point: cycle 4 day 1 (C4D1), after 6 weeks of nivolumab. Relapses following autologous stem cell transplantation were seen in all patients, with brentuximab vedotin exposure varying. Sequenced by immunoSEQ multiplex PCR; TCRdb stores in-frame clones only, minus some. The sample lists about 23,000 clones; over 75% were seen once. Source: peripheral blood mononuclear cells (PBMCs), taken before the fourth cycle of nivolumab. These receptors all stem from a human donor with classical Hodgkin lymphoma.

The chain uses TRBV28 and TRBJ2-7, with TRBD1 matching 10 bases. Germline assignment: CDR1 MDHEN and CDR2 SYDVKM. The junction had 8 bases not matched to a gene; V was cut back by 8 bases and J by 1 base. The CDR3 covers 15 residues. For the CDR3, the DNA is TGTGCCAGCCACCCCGGGACAGGGGAGTCCTACGAGCAGTACTTC. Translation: CASHPGTGESYEQYF.

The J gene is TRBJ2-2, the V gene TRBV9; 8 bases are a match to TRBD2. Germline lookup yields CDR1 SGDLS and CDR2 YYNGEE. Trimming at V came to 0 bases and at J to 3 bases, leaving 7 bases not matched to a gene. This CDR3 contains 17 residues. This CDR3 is CASSVGLAGSYTGELFF. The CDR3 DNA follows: TGTGCCAGCAGCGTAGGGTTAGCGGGAAGTTACACCGGGGAGCTGTTTTTT.

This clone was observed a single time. The CDR3 DNA sequence: TGTGCCTGGGCGATTGACAGGCAAGAGACCCAGTACTTC. Protein product: CAWAIDRQETQYF. V usage is TRBV30 and J usage is TRBJ2-5, with D possibly TRBD1 on 6 matching bases. CDR1 is GTSNPN, CDR2 SVGIG, per germline (reference sequence). The V end was cut by 5 bases, the J end by 2 bases, with 12 bases between. The CDR3 covers 13 residues.

The CDR3 reads CASSLDGGYTF. The CDR3 DNA reads as TGCGCCAGCAGCTTGGATGGGGGCTACACCTTC. The J gene is TRBJ1-2, the V gene TRBV5-1; D gene unclear. Trimming took 0 bases from V and 8 from J, leaving 5 bases between them. This CDR3 is 11 amino acids long. From germline, CDR1 is SGHRS and CDR2 YFSETQ.

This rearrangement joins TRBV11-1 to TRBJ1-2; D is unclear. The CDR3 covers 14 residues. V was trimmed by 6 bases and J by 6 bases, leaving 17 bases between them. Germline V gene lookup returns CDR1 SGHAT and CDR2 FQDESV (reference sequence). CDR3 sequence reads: CASRPYIAIDGYTF. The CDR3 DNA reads TGTGCCAGCAGGCCTTATATAGCGATCGATGGCTACACCTTC.

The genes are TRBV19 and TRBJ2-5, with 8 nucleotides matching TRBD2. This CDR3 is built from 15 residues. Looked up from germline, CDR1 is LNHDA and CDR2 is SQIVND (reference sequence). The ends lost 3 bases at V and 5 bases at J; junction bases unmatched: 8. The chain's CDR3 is CASSISGGARETQYF. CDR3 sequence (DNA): TGTGCCAGTAGTATTTCGGGGGGGGCACGGGAGACCCAGTACTTC. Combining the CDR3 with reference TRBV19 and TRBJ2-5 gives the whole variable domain DGGITQSPKYLFRKEGQNVTLSCEQNLNHDAMYWYRQDPGQGLRLIYYSQIVNDFQKGDIAEGYSVSREKKESFPLTVTSAQKNPTAFYLCASSISGGARETQYFGPGTRLLVL.

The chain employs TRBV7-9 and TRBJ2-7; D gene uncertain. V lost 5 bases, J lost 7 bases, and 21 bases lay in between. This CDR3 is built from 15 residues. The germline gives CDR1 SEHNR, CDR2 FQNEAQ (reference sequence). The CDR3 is CASSITSRSLGEQYF. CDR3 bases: TGTGCCAGCAGCATAACCTCCCGCAGTCTGGGAGAGCAGTACTTC.

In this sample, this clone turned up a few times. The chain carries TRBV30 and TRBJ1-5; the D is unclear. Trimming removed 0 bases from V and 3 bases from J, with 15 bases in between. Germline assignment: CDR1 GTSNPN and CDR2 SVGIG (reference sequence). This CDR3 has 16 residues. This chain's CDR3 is CAWSVTSWYPNQPQHF. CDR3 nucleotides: TGTGCCTGGAGTGTAACGTCTTGGTATCCCAATCAGCCCCAGCATTTT.

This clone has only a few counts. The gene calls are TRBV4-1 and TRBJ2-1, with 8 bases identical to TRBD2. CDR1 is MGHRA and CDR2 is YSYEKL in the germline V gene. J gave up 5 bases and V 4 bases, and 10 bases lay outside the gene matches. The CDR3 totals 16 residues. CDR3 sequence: CASSPIETSEDNEQFF. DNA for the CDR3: TGCGCCAGCAGCCCAATTGAGACTAGCGAGGACAATGAGCAGTTCTTC.

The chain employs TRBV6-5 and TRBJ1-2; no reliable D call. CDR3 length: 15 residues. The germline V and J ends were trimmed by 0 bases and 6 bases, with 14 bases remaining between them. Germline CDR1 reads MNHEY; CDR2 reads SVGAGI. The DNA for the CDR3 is TGTGCCAGCAGTTACTCGGGCAGTAGGCGTGATGGCTACACCTTC. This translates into CASSYSGSRRDGYTF.

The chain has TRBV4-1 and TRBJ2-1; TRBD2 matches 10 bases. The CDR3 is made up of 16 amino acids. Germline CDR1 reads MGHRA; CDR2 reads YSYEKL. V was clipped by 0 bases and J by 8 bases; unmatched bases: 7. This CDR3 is CASSQDPSGGAYEQFF. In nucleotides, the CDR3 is TGCGCCAGCAGCCAAGATCCCAGCGGGGGGGCCTATGAGCAGTTCTTC.

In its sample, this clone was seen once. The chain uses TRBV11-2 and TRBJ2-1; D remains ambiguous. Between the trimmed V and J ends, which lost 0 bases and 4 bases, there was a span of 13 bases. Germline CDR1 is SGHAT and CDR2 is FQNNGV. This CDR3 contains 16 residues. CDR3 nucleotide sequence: TGTGCCAGCAGCTTAGACGCAGGCGTCCAATACAATGAGCAGTTCTTC. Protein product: CASSLDAGVQYNEQFF.

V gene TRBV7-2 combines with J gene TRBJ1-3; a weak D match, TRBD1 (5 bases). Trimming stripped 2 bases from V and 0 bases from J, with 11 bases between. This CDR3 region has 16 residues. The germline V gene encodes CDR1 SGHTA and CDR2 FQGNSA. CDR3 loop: CASSLNGQNSGNTIYF. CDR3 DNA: TGTGCCAGCAGCTTAAACGGACAAAACTCTGGAAACACCATATATTTT. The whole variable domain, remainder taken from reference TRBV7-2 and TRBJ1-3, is GAGVSQSPSNKVTEKGKDVELRCDPISGHTALYWYRQSLGQGLEFLIYFQGNSAPDKSGLPSDRFSAERTGGSVSTLTIQRTQQEDSAVYLCASSLNGQNSGNTIYFGEGSWLTVV.

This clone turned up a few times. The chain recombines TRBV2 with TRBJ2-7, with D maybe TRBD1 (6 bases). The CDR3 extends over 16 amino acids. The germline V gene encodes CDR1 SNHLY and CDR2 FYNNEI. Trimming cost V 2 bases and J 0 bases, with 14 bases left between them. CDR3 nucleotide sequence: TGTGCCAGCAGTGAATCGGACAGTGATAACTCCTACGAGCAGTACTTC. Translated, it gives CASSESDSDNSYEQYF.

The chain's CDR3 is CASSRGRTDTQYF. CDR3 nucleotides: TGCGCCAGCAGTAGAGGACGCACAGATACGCAGTATTTT. The chain couples TRBV10-1 to TRBJ2-3; D unresolved. Germline CDR1 is WNHNN and CDR2 is SYGVQD (reference sequence). This CDR3 contains 13 residues. Trimming cost V 5 bases and J 1 base, with 7 bases left between them.

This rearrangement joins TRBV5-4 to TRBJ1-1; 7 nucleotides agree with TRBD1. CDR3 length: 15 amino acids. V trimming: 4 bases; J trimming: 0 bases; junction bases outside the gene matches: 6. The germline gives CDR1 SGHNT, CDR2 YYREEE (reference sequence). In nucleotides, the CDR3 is TGTGCCAGCAGCGCAACAGGGGCCATGAACACTGAAGCTTTCTTT. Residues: CASSATGAMNTEAFF. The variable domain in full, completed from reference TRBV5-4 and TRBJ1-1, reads ETGVTQSPTHLIKTRGQQVTLRCSSQSGHNTVSWYQQALGQGPQFIFQYYREEENGRGNFPPRFSGLQFPNYSSELNVNALELDDSALYLCASSATGAMNTEAFFGQGTRLTVV.

DNA of the CDR3: TGTGCCAGTAGTAACGGACAGGGGGCATTATACGAGCAGTACTTC. Translating it yields CASSNGQGALYEQYF. This sequence joins TRBV19 and TRBJ2-7, with 11 bases aligning to TRBD1. The CDR3 runs 15 residues. V gave up 4 bases and J gave up 4 bases; unmatched junction bases: 6. Germline-derived CDR1 and CDR2 are LNHDA and SQIVND (reference sequence).

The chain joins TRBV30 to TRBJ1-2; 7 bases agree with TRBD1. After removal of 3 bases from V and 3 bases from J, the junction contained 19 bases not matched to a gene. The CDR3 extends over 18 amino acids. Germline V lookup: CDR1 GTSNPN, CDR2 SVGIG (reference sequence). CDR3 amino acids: CAWRGVGMGQINYYGYTF. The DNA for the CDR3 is TGTGCCTGGAGAGGTGTTGGAATGGGACAGATTAATTACTATGGCTACACCTTC.

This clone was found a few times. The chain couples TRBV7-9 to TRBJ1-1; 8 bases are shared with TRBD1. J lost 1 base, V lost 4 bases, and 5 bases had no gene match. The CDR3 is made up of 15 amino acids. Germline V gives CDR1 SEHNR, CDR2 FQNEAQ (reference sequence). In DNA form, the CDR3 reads TGTGCCAGCAGCTCCCGGGGGACAGGGAACACTGAAGCTTTCTTT. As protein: CASSSRGTGNTEAFF.

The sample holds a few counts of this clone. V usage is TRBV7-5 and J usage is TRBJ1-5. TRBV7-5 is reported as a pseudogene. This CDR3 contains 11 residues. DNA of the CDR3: TGTGTCAGAAGCCTGGATCAGCCCCAGCATTTT. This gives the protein CVRSLDQPQHF.

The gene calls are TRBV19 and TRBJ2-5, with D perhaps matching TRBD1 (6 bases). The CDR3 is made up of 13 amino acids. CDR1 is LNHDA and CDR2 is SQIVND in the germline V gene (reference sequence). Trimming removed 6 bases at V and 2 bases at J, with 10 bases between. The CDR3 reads CASSNQGQETQYF. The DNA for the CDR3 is TGTGCCAGTAGCAACCAGGGGCAAGAGACCCAGTACTTC.

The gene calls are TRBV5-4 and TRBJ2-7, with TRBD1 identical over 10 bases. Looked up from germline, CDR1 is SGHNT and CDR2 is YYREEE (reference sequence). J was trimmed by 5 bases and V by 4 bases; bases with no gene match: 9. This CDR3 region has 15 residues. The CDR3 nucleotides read TGTGCCAGCAGCGCCCCCGGGACAGGGGTCCACGAGCAGTACTTC. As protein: CASSAPGTGVHEQYF.

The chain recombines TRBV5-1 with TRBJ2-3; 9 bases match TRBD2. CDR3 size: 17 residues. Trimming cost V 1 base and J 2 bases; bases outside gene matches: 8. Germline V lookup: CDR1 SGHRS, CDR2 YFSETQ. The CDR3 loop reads CASSLFALAGLTDTQYF. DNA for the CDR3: TGCGCCAGCAGCTTGTTCGCCCTAGCGGGGCTCACAGATACGCAGTATTTT. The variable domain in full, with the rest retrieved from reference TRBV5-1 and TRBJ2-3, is KAGVTQTPRYLIKTRGQQVTLSCSPISGHRSVSWYQQTPGQGLQFLFEYFSETQRNKGNFPGRFSGRQFSNSRSEMNVSTLELGDSALYLCASSLFALAGLTDTQYFGPGTRLTVL.

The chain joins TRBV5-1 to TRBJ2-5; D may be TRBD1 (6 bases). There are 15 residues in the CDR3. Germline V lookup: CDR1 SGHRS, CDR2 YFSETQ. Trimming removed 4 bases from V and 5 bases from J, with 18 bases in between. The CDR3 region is CASSPPGAGRETQYF. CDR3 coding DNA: TGCGCCAGCAGCCCCCCAGGGGCAGGGCGGGAGACCCAGTACTTC.

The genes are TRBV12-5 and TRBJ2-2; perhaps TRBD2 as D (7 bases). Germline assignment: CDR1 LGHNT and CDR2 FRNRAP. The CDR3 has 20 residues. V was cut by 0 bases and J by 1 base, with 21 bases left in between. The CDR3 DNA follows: TGTGCTAGTGGTTTGGTATTAAGGGGGGTTCTAGCGGAGAACACCGGGGAGCTGTTTTTT. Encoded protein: CASGLVLRGVLAENTGELFF.